Here is one T cell receptor beta chain with its context. The antigen remains unidentified. PCR primers comprised 60 Vbeta and 13 Jbeta primers. Only in-frame clones appear in the TCRdb table, and some are missing; sequencing was by immunoSEQ multiplex PCR. Of roughly 150,000 clones listed, roughly 88% are singletons. This sample is part of a study of cytomegalovirus exposure and HLA in healthy donors. The V end lost 2 bases, the J end lost 6 bases, and 11 bases lay between the germline ends. The CDR3 spans 14 residues. Per germline, CDR1 SGHRS and CDR2 YFSETQ. Notes on the study in general: Most TCR sequences showed up rarely, but some public TCRs showed up in many donors.

This sequence was found in a boy aged 2 to 9 in good health and CMV-seronegative. The J gene is TRBJ2-2, the V gene TRBV5-1; tentative D call: TRBD1 (6 bases). Specimen: PBMCs. The CDR3 here is CASSLLDSAGELFF. CDR3 DNA sequence: TGCGCCAGCAGCTTATTGGACAGCGCCGGGGAGCTGTTTTTT.